This T cell receptor (beta chain) was captured by sequencing in a study of glioma-infiltrating T cells after dendritic cell vaccination. Study-level information: Dendritic cell vaccination trial patients had either newly diagnosed or recurrent glioblastoma. Between 2003 and 2012, patients got autologous tumor lysate-pulsed dendritic cell vaccines. The study's findings and limits: Patients with more pretreatment TILs had longer time to progression and survival.

This clone was detected a few times. Its antigen is not known. V was clipped by 3 bases and J by 4 bases, with 15 bases between them. There are 15 residues in the CDR3. From germline, CDR1 is LNHDA and CDR2 SQIVND (reference sequence). The immunoSEQ assay amplified TCRB CDR3 from up to roughly 2 ug DNA. Measured with immunoSEQ multiplex PCR; TCRdb has only the in-frame clones, and not every one. Of tens of thousands of clones listed, 75% to 85% were seen once; the top ten hold 9.2%. V is TRBV19 and J is TRBJ1-1, with D uncertain. The source was blood, collected before dendritic cell vaccination. The receptor was derived from a human donor with glioblastoma. The CDR3 sequence is CASSMRSPEATEAFF. The CDR3 bases are TGTGCCAGTAGTATGCGAAGTCCCGAAGCCACTGAAGCTTTCTTT.